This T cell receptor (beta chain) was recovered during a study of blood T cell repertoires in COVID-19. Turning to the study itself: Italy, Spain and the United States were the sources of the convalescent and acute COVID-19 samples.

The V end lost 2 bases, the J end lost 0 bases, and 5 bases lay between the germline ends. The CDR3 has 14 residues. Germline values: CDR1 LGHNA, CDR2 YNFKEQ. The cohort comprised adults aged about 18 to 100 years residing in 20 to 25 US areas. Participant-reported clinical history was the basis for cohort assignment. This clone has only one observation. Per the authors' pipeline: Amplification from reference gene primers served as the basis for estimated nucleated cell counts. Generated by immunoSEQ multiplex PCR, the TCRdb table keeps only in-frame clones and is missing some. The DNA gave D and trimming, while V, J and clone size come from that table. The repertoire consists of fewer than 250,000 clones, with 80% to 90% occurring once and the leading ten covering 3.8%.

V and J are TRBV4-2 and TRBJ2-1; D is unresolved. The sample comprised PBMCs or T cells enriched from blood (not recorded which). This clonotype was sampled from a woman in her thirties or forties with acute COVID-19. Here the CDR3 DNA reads TGTGCCAGCAGCCAACAGTCCTCCTACAATGAGCAGTTCTTC. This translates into CASSQQSSYNEQFF.